This T cell receptor beta chain is drawn from a study of cytomegalovirus exposure and HLA in healthy donors. Study-wide background: Of the donors genotyped, about 390 in all, 65% to 90% fell in the Caucasian-associated ancestry cluster. Study-wide points: Further analysis was carried out later, and it showed several of the most significant clusters appearing linked to common viral pathogens. In presence/absence analyses, roughly uniform sequencing depth across donors was assumed. Of the V segments, some could not be distinguished, including TRBV6-2 and TRBV6-3, and were excluded.

The PCR employed 60 Vbeta primers together with 13 Jbeta primers. The repertoire was sequenced with immunoSEQ multiplex PCR; TCRdb's copy has only in-frame clones and lacks some. The sample table includes under 200,000 clones. In regard to this clone: Its antigen is unknown.

The CDR3 has 15 residues. Germline assignment: CDR1 MGHRA and CDR2 YSYEKL. V shed 3 bases and J shed 0 bases, with 9 bases lying between them. Sequencing was carried out using PBMCs. The sequence was collected from a woman younger than 35 in good health and CMV-seropositive. This chain links TRBV4-1 with TRBJ1-3; D remains ambiguous. The CDR3 protein is CASSHRRDSGNTIYF. The CDR3 coding sequence is TGCGCCAGCAGCCATCGGAGGGACTCTGGAAACACCATATATTTT.